The entry that follows covers one TCR beta chain sequence. These data originate in a study of response to subunit inactivated influenza vaccine. TCRdb ran MiXCR on the RT-PCR reads and lists one entry per CDR3 protein. The table has hundreds of thousands of distinct CDR3 sequences, roughly 25% seen once. The germline V gene encodes CDR1 MNHEY and CDR2 SMNVEV (reference sequence). The CDR3 is 18 amino acids. The V and J ends lost 0 bases and 2 bases respectively, with 16 bases between them. This TCR was sampled from a man aged 45-65 years who received an inactivated influenza vaccine. The chain employs TRBV27 and TRBJ2-2; D ambiguous. This specimen was CD4+ T cells sorted from PBMCs, taken roughly 5 days after vaccination. CDR3 region: CASSLSSWYAINTGELFF. DNA of the CDR3: TGTGCCAGCAGTTTATCGAGTTGGTACGCAATTAACACCGGGGAGCTGTTTTTT.